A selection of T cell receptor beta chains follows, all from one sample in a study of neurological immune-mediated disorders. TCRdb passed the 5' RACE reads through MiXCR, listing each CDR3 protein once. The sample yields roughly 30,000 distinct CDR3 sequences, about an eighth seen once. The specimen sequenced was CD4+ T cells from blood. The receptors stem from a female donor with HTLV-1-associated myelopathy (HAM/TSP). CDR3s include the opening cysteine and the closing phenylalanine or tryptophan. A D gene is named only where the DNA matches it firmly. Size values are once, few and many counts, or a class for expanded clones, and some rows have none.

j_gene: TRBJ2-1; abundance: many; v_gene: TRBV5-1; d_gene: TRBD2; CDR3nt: TGCGCCAGCAGCTTGGGACTAGCGGGAGGCTCCTACAATGAGCAGTTCTTC; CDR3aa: CASSLGLAGGSYNEQFF
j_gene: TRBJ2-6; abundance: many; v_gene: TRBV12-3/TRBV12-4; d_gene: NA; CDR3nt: TGTGCCAGCAGCCAAGGGAGCCTGGGCAACTCTGGGGCCAACGTCCTGACTTTC; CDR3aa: CASSQGSLGNSGANVLTF
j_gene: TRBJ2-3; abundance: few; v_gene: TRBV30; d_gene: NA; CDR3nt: TGTGCCTGGAGTGACGGACCCCAACGCACAGATACGCAGTATTTT; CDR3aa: CAWSDGPQRTDTQYF
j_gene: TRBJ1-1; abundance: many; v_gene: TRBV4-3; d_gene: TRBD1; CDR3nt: TGCGCCAGCAGCCAAGAGACAGGGTCGTCGGAAGCTTTCTTT; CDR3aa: CASSQETGSSEAFF
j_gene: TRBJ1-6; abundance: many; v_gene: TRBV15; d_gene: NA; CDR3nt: TGTGCCACCAGCAGAAAGGGGACCCGTCATAATTCACCCCTCCACTTT; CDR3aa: CATSRKGTRHNSPLHF
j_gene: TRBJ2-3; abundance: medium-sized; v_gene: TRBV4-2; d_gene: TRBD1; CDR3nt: TGTGCCAGCAGCCAAGTGACAGGGGGAGATACGCAGTATTTT; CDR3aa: CASSQVTGGDTQYF
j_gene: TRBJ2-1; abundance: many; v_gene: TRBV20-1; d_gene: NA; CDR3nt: TGCAGTGCTAGAGATGGGGGGACAAGGGGTGAGCAGTTCTTC; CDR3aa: CSARDGGTRGEQFF
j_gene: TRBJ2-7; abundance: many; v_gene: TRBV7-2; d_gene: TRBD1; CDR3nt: TGTGCCAGCAGCAAAACCGGGACAGGCTACGAGCAGTACTTC; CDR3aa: CASSKTGTGYEQYF
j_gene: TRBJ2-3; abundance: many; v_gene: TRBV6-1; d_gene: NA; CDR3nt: TGTGCCAGCGCTGGGGGAGATACGCAGTATTTT; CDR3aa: CASAGGDTQYF
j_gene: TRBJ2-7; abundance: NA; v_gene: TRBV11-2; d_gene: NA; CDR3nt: NA; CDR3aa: CASSFYICSARDEVAGGYEQYF
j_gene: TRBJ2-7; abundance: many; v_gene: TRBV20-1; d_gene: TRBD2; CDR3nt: TGCAGTGCTAGCATAGTACTAGCGGGCTCCCACGAGCAGTACTTC; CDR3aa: CSASIVLAGSHEQYF
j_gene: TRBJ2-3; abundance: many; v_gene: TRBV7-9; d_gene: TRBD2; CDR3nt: TGTGCCAGCAGCTTAAAGGTAGCGGGAGGAACTAGCACAGATACGCAGTATTTT; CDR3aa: CASSLKVAGGTSTDTQYF
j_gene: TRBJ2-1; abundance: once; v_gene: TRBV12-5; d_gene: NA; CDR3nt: TGTGCTAGTGGACCCGAAAGGGACGGCAATGAGCAGTTCTTC; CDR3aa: CASGPERDGNEQFF
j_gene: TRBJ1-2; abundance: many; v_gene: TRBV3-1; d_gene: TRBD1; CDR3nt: TGTGCCAGCGCCAGGGACAGCAGCAACTATGGCTACACCTTC; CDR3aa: CASARDSSNYGYTF
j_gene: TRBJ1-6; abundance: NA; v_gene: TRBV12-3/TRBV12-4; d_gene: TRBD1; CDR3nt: TGTGCCAGCAGTGCCGGACAGGGGAGGGGGTCACCCCTCCACTTT; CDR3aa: CASSAGQGRGSPLHF
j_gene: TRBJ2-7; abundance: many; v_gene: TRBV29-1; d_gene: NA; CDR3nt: TGCAGCGTTGCCGGGACAACCTACGAGCAGTACTTC; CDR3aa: CSVAGTTYEQYF
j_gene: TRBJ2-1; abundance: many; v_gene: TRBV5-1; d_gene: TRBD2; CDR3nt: TGCGCCAGCAGCGTAGCTCTAGCGGGGCCGTACAATGAGCAGTTCTTC; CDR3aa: CASSVALAGPYNEQFF
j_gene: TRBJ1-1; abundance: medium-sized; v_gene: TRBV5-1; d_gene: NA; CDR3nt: TGCGCCAGCAGCCGAGATGACGGGGGAGTCAACACTGAAGCTTTCTTT; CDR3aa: CASSRDDGGVNTEAFF
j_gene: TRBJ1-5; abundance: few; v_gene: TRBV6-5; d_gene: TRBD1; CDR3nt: TGTGCCAGCAGTTACTCGGGACAGGGGGGGGAGCCCCAGCATTTT; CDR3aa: CASSYSGQGGEPQHF
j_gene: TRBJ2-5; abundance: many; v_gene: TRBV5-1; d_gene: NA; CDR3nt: TGCGCCAGCAGCTTGTCAGGGCAGACCCAGTACTTC; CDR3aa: CASSLSGQTQYF
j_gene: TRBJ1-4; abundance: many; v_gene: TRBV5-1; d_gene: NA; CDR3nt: TGCGCCAGCAGCTTGTCCAGGGGAAATGAAAAACTGTTTTTT; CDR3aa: CASSLSRGNEKLFF
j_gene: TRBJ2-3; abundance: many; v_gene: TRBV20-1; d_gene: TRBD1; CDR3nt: TGCAGTGCACCCGACAGGGGGCGCGGCACAGATACGCAGTATTTT; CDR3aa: CSAPDRGRGTDTQYF
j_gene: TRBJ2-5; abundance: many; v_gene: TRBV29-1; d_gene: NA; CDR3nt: TGCAGCGTTGAAGTTGGACGTTCGGAGTACTTC; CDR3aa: CSVEVGRSEYF
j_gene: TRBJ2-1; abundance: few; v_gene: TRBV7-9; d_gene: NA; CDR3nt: TGTGCCAGCAGCAGCTGGATGGATGAGCAGTTCTTC; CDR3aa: CASSSWMDEQFF
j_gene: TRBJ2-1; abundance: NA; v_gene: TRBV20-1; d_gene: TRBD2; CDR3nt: TGCAGTGCTAGAATGGCTAGCGGGGGGGGAGATACGCAGTTCTTC; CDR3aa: CSARMASGGGDTQFF
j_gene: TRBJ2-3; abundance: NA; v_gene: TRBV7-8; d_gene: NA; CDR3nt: TGTGCCAGCATCCACCCCGTCGGAGCGGTAGGGCAAGATACGCAGTATTTT; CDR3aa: CASIHPVGAVGQDTQYF
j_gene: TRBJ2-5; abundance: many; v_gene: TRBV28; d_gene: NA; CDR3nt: TGTGCCAGCAGCTTTGGAATTAGGGAGACCCAGTACTTC; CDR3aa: CASSFGIRETQYF
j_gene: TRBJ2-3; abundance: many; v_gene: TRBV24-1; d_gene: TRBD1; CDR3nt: TGTGCCACCAGTGATCCCGGGACAGGGGGCGCGGGAGATACGCAGTATTTT; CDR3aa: CATSDPGTGGAGDTQYF
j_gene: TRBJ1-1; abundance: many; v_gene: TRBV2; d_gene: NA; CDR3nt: TGTGCCAGCAGCGCCCGCAGGTTTGAAGCTTTCTTT; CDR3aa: CASSARRFEAFF
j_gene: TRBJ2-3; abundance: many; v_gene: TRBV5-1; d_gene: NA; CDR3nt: TGCGCCAGCAGCGTCGGACACGGATCAGATACGCAGTATTTT; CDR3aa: CASSVGHGSDTQYF
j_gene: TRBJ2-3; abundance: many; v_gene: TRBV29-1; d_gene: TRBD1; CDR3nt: TGCAGCGTCGAGGGGGGACAGGGTGCAGATACGCAGTATTTT; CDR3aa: CSVEGGQGADTQYF
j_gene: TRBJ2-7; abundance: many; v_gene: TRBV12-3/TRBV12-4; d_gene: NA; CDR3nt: TGTGCCAGCAGTTTTGATCGGCAGGCCTCCTACGAGCAGTACTTC; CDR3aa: CASSFDRQASYEQYF
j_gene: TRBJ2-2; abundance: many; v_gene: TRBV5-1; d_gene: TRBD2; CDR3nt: TGCGCCAGCAGCCGGGGGGGACTAGCGGGATTGGTCTCGAACACCGGGGAGCTGTTTTTT; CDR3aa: CASSRGGLAGLVSNTGELFF
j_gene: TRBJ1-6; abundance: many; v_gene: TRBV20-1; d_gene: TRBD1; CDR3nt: TGCAGTGCTACCGAGGACAGGGGTTGGATTCAGGGTAATTCACCCCTCCACTTT; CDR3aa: CSATEDRGWIQGNSPLHF
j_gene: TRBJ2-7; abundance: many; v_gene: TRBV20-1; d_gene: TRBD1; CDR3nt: TGCAGTGCTAGTTTGGGAACGACAGGGGCCTACGAGCAGTACTTC; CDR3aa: CSASLGTTGAYEQYF
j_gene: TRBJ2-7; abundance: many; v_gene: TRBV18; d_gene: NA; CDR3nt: TGTGCCAGCTCATCCCTACAGGGCAACGAGCAGTACTTC; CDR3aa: CASSSLQGNEQYF
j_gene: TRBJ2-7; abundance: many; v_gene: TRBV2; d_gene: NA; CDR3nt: TGTGCCAGCAGTGACAGACGGGGCGAGCAGTACTTC; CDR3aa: CASSDRRGEQYF
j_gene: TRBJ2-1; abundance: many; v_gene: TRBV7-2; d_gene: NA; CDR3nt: TGTGCCAGCAGCCCCACCACAGGAGCCTCCTACAATGAGCAGTTCTTC; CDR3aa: CASSPTTGASYNEQFF
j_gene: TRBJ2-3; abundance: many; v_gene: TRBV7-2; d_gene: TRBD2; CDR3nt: TGTGCCAGCAGCTTGACTAGCTCCCGCACAGATACGCAGTATTTT; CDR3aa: CASSLTSSRTDTQYF
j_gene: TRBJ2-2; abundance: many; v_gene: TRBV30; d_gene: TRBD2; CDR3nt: TGTGCCTGGGGCGGACTAGCGGGAGTGGAGCTGTTTTTT; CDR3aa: CAWGGLAGVELFF
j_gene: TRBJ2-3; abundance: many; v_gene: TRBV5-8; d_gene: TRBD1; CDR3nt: TGTGCCAGCAGCTTGGAAGGGGGCAGTACAGATACGCAGTATTTT; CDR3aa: CASSLEGGSTDTQYF